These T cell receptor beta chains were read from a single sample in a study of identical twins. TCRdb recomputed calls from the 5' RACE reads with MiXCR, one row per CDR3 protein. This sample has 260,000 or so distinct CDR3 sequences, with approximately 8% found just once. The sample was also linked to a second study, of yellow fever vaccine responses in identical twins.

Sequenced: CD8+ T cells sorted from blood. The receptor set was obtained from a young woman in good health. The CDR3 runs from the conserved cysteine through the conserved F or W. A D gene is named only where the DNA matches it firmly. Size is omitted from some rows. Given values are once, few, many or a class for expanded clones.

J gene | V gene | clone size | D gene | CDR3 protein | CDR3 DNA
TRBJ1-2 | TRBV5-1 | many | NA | CASSLELGARGYTF | TGCGCCAGCAGCTTGGAGCTGGGGGCGAGGGGCTACACCTTC
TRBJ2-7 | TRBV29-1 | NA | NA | CSVGTTGEQYF | TGCAGCGTAGGGACGACGGGGGAGCAGTACTTC
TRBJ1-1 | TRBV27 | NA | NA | CASREARTVGTEAFF | TGTGCCAGCAGGGAAGCTCGGACAGTTGGGACTGAAGCTTTCTTT
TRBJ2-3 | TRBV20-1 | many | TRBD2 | CSARRAGAAADTQYF | TGCAGTGCTAGGCGGGCGGGAGCGGCCGCGGATACGCAGTATTTT
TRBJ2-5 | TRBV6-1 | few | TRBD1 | CASNPDRGGETQYF | TGTGCCAGCAACCCGGACAGGGGGGGGGAGACCCAGTACTTC
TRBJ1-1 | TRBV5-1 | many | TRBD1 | CASSLETGWGSEAFF | TGCGCCAGCAGCTTGGAGACAGGGTGGGGGAGTGAAGCTTTCTTT
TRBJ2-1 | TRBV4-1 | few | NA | CASSQDGGLSYNEQFF | TGCGCCAGCAGCCAAGATGGCGGTCTCTCCTACAATGAGCAGTTCTTC
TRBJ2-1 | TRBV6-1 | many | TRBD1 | CASSPTSGTGGLNEQFF | TGTGCCAGCAGCCCTACCTCCGGGACAGGGGGATTAAATGAGCAGTTCTTC
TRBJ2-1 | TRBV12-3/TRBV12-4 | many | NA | CASSAPTSSYNEQFF | TGTGCCAGCAGTGCGCCGACTAGCTCCTACAATGAGCAGTTCTTC
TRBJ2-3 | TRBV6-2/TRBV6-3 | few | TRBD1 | CASTTGTGSTDTQYF | TGTGCCAGCACCACCGGGACAGGGAGCACAGATACGCAGTATTTT
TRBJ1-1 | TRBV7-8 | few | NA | CASSLVADGEAFF | TGTGCCAGCAGCTTAGTAGCGGACGGTGAAGCTTTCTTT
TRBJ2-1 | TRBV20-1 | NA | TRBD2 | CSASPTGLAGGPWSNEQFF | TGCAGTGCTAGCCCTACCGGACTAGCGGGAGGGCCTTGGTCCAATGAGCAGTTCTTC
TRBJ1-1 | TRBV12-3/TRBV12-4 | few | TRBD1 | CASSGDRAIAFF | TGTGCCAGCAGTGGGGACAGGGCGATAGCTTTCTTT
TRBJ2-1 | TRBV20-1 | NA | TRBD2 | CSARDTLGTSGSTSSYNEQFF | TGCAGTGCTAGAGATACGCTCGGGACTAGCGGGTCCACGAGCTCCTACAATGAGCAGTTCTTC
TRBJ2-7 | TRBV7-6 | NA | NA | CASSFHGRRDEQYF | TGTGCCAGCAGCTTTCATGGTAGGCGGGACGAGCAGTACTTC
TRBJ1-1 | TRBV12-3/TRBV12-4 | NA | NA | CASSPRGRGVGTEAFF | TGTGCCAGCAGTCCACGGGGGCGAGGGGTAGGGACTGAAGCTTTCTTT
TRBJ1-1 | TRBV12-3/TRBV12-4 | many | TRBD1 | CASSHSRGHRWTEAFF | TGTGCCAGCAGTCACTCCAGGGGGCACCGATGGACTGAAGCTTTCTTT
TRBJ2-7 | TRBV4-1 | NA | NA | CASSPGLADSSAYEQYF | TGTGCCAGCAGCCCCGGGCTAGCCGATAGCTCAGCCTACGAGCAGTACTTC
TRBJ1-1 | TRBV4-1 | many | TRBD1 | CASSRTGVGTEAFF | TGCGCCAGCAGCCGAACAGGGGTTGGCACTGAAGCTTTCTTT
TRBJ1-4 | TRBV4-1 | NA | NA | CASSQVYGEKLFF | TGCGCCAGCAGCCAAGTGTACGGTGAAAAACTGTTTTTT
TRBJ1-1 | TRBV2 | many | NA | CASSMSVNTEAFF | TGTGCCAGCAGCATGTCGGTGAACACTGAAGCTTTCTTT
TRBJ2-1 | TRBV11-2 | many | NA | CASSLETGNEQFF | TGTGCCAGCAGCTTAGAAACCGGCAATGAGCAGTTCTTC
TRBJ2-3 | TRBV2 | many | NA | CASRREGTDTQYF | TGTGCCAGCAGACGAGAGGGCACAGATACGCAGTATTTT
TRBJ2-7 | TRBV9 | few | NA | CASAGNEQYF | TGTGCCAGCGCGGGGAACGAGCAGTACTTC
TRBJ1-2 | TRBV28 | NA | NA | CASKRGELDYGYTF | TGTGCCAGCAAAAGGGGGGAATTGGACTATGGCTACACCTTC
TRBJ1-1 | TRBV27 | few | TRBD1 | CASYTGQGMNTEAFF | TGTGCCAGCTACACGGGACAGGGGATGAACACTGAAGCTTTCTTT
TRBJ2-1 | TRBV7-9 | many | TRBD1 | CASSTTTGMDEQFF | TGTGCCAGCAGCACTACGACAGGGATGGATGAGCAGTTCTTC
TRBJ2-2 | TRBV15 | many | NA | CATSRGGGAGELFF | TGTGCCACCAGCAGGGGCGGCGGAGCCGGGGAGCTGTTTTTT
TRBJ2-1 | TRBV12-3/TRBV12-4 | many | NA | CASSLVSDEQFF | TGTGCCAGCAGTTTGGTTAGCGATGAGCAGTTCTTC
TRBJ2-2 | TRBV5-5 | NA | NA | CASSPDLLSWELFF | NA
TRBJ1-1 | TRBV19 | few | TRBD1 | CASSQDRGRVRNTEAFF | TGTGCCAGTAGTCAGGACAGGGGGCGCGTGAGGAACACTGAAGCTTTCTTT
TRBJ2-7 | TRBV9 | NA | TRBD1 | CASSSGTGDYYEQYF | TGTGCCAGCAGCAGCGGGACAGGGGACTACTACGAGCAGTACTTC
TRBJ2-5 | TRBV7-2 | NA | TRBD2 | CASSLSVWDYLQETQYF | TGTGCCAGCAGCTTAAGCGTTTGGGACTACCTACAAGAGACCCAGTACTTC
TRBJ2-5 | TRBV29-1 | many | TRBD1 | CSVEGGQQETQYF | TGCAGCGTTGAAGGGGGACAGCAAGAGACCCAGTACTTC
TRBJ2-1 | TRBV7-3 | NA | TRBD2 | CASSLTAGTSAYNEQFF | TGTGCCAGCAGCTTAACGGCCGGGACTAGCGCTTACAATGAGCAGTTCTTC
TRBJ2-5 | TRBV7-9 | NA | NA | CASSPLQNRETQYF | TGTGCCAGCAGCCCCCTACAGAATAGGGAGACCCAGTACTTC
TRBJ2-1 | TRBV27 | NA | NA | CASSLSWGIDEQFF | TGTGCCAGCAGTTTATCATGGGGGATTGATGAGCAGTTCTTC
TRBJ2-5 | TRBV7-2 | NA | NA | CASSLDEGTTRETQYF | TGTGCCAGCAGCTTAGACGAGGGTACCACGAGAGAGACCCAGTACTTC
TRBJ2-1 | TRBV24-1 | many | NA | CATSVSGFEQFF | TGTGCCACCAGTGTATCAGGCTTCGAGCAGTTCTTC
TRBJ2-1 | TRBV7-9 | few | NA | CASSPHLGGGDEQFF | TGTGCCAGCAGCCCCCACCTGGGGGGAGGCGATGAGCAGTTCTTC
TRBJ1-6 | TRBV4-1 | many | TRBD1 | CASRDEDRAANSPLHF | TGCGCCAGCAGGGATGAGGACAGGGCCGCCAATTCACCCCTCCACTTT
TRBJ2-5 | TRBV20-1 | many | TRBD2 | CSARGLAEMETQYF | TGCAGTGCTAGGGGACTAGCGGAGATGGAGACCCAGTACTTC
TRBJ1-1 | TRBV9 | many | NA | CASTRGGFGTDEAFF | TGTGCCAGCACCCGAGGGGGTTTTGGGACGGATGAAGCTTTCTTT
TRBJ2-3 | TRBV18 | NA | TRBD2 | CASSPKTSGRPGATQYF | TGTGCCAGCTCACCGAAGACTAGCGGGAGGCCCGGAGCGACGCAGTATTTT
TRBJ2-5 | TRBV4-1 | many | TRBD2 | CASSQRLAGVIGETQYF | TGCGCCAGCAGCCAAAGACTAGCGGGAGTGATTGGAGAGACCCAGTACTTC
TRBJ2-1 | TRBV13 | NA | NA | CASSAPPSYNEQFF | TGTGCCAGCAGCGCCCCCCCTAGCTATAATGAGCAGTTCTTC
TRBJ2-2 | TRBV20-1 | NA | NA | CSARDHSGANTGELFF | TGCAGTGCTAGAGATCATTCTGGCGCGAACACCGGGGAGCTGTTTTTT
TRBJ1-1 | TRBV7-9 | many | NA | CASSLSRGGRENTEAFF | TGTGCCAGCAGCTTATCGCGTGGGGGCCGGGAGAACACTGAAGCTTTCTTT
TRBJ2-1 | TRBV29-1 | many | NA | CSADRTGRNEQFF | TGCAGCGCCGACCGGACGGGGAGGAATGAGCAGTTCTTC
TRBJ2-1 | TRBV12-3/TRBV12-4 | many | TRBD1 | CASSLPLRGLVYNEQFF | TGTGCCAGCAGTTTACCCCTCAGGGGGCTGGTATACAATGAGCAGTTCTTC
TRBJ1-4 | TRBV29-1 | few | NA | CSVPIGGGEKLFF | TGCAGCGTCCCAATCGGAGGCGGGGAAAAACTGTTTTTT
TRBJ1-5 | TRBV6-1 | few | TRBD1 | CASSPPPRGPQPQHF | TGTGCCAGCAGTCCACCTCCCAGGGGGCCTCAGCCCCAGCATTTT
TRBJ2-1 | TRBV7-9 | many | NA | CASRQAQRVTSYNEQFF | TGTGCCAGCAGACAGGCCCAGCGGGTGACCTCCTACAATGAGCAGTTCTTC
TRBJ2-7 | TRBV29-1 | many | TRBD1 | CSVSGTGIFSYEQYF | TGCAGCGTCTCCGGGACAGGGATATTCTCCTACGAGCAGTACTTC
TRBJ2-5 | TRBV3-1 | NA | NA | CASSQAAEGETQYF | TGTGCCAGCAGCCAAGCGGCCGAGGGAGAGACCCAGTACTTC